Shown below are 23 T cell receptor beta chains from a single sample sequenced in a study of blood T cell repertoires in COVID-19. Clones were read by immunoSEQ multiplex PCR, and TCRdb kept only the in-frame ones, dropping some. The table has some 200,000 clones, roughly nine tenths seen once. The sequenced sample was peripheral blood. The receptors shown here come from a man between 65 and 85 years old with acute or convalescent COVID-19.

The genes are TRBV30 and TRBJ1-3; possibly TRBD1 for D (5 bases). Trimming removed 1 base at V and 4 bases at J, with 11 bases between. The CDR3 covers 14 residues. Per the germline V gene, CDR1 is GTSNPN and CDR2 is SVGIG (reference sequence). CDR3 nucleotide sequence: TGTGCCTGGAGTGACCCAGGGCGAGGAAACACCATATATTTT. Its protein is CAWSDPGRGNTIYF.

The chain joins TRBV11-3 to TRBJ2-1; D remains ambiguous. The CDR3 is made up of 16 amino acids. Trimming shortened V by 0 bases and J by 0 bases, and 9 bases separated the two germline ends. The germline V gene encodes CDR1 SGHNT and CDR2 YENEEA. The CDR3 sequence: CASSLDSSRSYNEQFF. The CDR3 nucleotides are TGTGCCAGCAGCTTAGATTCCTCCCGCTCCTACAATGAGCAGTTCTTC.

This clone has only one observation. This chain's CDR3 is CASIPTGRGDEQFF. DNA for the CDR3: TGTGCCAGCATCCCCACGGGCAGGGGGGATGAGCAGTTCTTC. This sequence joins TRBV28 and TRBJ2-1; a weak D match, TRBD1 (7 bases). Trimming removed 7 bases at V and 8 bases at J, with 18 bases between. This CDR3 comprises 14 residues. Germline assignment: CDR1 MDHEN and CDR2 SYDVKM.

The gene calls are TRBV3-1 (or the pseudogene TRBV3-2) and TRBJ2-1; possibly TRBD2 for D (5 bases). Germline CDR1 is LGHDT and CDR2 is YNNKEL (reference sequence). The CDR3 is 15 residues long. The V gene lost 1 base and the J gene lost 7 bases, with 14 bases spanning the gap. The CDR3 loop reads CASSQGAGPANEQFF. The CDR3 DNA reads as TGTGCCAGCAGCCAAGGGGCGGGTCCTGCGAATGAGCAGTTCTTC.

This chain joins TRBV5-5 and TRBJ2-7; TRBD1 matches at 7 bases. Germline CDR1 is SGHKS and CDR2 is YYEKEE (reference sequence). The ends lost 2 bases at V and 0 bases at J; junction bases unmatched: 5. The CDR3 covers 15 residues. CDR3: CASSLPGQSSYEQYF. Here the CDR3 DNA reads TGTGCCAGCAGCTTACCGGGACAGAGCTCCTACGAGCAGTACTTC.

The chain couples TRBV24-1 to TRBJ1-4, with D possibly matching TRBD1 (6 bases). V gave up 3 bases and J gave up 6 bases, with 10 bases separating them. The CDR3 is 14 amino acids. Germline V lookup: CDR1 KGHDR, CDR2 SFDVKD. The CDR3 protein is CATSDRQADEKLFF. CDR3 nucleotide sequence: TGTGCCACCAGTGATAGACAGGCAGATGAAAAACTGTTTTTT.

The chain combines TRBV11-2 with TRBJ2-5; 11 bases align to TRBD2. Germline lookup yields CDR1 SGHAT and CDR2 FQNNGV. This CDR3 is 16 amino acids long. Trimming at V came to 3 bases and at J to 0 bases, leaving 3 bases not matched to a gene. CDR3 residues: CASSFRLAGNQETQYF. CDR3 sequence (DNA): TGTGCCAGCAGCTTTCGACTAGCGGGGAACCAAGAGACCCAGTACTTC.

The chain couples TRBV7-8 to TRBJ1-3; 7 bases line up with TRBD1. Germline CDR1 is SGHVS and CDR2 is FQNEAQ. This CDR3 contains 14 residues. The V segment lost 4 bases and the J segment 5 bases; nucleotides outside the gene matches: 5. CDR3 coding DNA: TGTGCCAGCAGCTCCGGACAGGCCCGAAACACCATATATTTT. Its translation: CASSSGQARNTIYF.

The chain carries TRBV3-1 (or the pseudogene TRBV3-2) and TRBJ2-1, with D perhaps TRBD2 (5 bases). Per germline, CDR1 LGHDT and CDR2 YNNKEL (reference sequence). V lost 0 bases and J lost 2, with 11 bases in between. The length of the CDR3 is 16 residues. The CDR3 region is CASSQEVGAAYNEQFF. The CDR3 DNA is TGTGCCAGCAGCCAAGAAGTGGGAGCGGCCTACAATGAGCAGTTCTTC.

CDR3 residues: CASSRTGGNYGYTF. CDR3 bases: TGTGCCAGCAGCCGGACAGGGGGCAACTATGGCTACACCTTC. The V gene is TRBV7-8, the J gene TRBJ1-2, with TRBD1 matching over 11 bases. Germline assignment: CDR1 SGHVS and CDR2 FQNEAQ. With V trimmed by 5 bases and J by 2 bases, 1 base remained unmatched. The CDR3 length is 14 residues.

This clone has a handful of counts. The chain carries TRBV10-3 and TRBJ1-4; D is unresolved. The CDR3 has 13 amino acids. The germline V gene has CDR1 ENHRY and CDR2 SYGVKD. Trimming shortened V by 6 bases and J by 8 bases, and 13 bases separated the two germline ends. Here the CDR3 DNA reads TGTGCCATCAGCGGGATGGAAAGGGAAAAACTGTTTTTT. Amino acid sequence: CAISGMEREKLFF.

This clone came up once. J is TRBJ2-1 and V is TRBV6-5; TRBD1 agrees at 8 bases. The V segment lost 5 bases and the J segment 1 base; nucleotides outside the gene matches: 4. The CDR3 extends over 15 amino acids. Germline CDR1 MNHEY, CDR2 SVGAGI. The CDR3 spells CASSPQGASYNEQFF. The CDR3 DNA reads as TGTGCCAGCAGTCCCCAGGGGGCATCCTACAATGAGCAGTTCTTC.

The chain links TRBV28 to TRBJ1-6; D is perhaps TRBD1 (6 bases). CDR1 MDHEN and CDR2 SYDVKM come from the germline V gene. V shed 6 bases and J shed 6 bases, with 18 bases lying between them. The CDR3 has 16 residues. The CDR3 coding sequence is TGTGCCAGCAGCCCTACCCACGGGGGGCTTAATTCACCCCTCCACTTT. As protein: CASSPTHGGLNSPLHF.

The chain uses TRBV9 and TRBJ2-3; a weak D match, TRBD1 (5 bases). Germline loops: CDR1 SGDLS, CDR2 YYNGEE. Trimming took off 4 bases at V and 5 bases at J, with 8 bases between the two ends. The CDR3 is 12 amino acids. The CDR3 nucleotides read TGTGCCAGCAGCATCGACAGAGATACGCAGTATTTT. Translation: CASSIDRDTQYF. The full variable domain, completed using reference TRBV9 and TRBJ2-3, is DSGVTQTPKHLITATGQRVTLRCSPRSGDLSVYWYQQSLDQGLQFLIQYYNGEERAKGNILERFSAQQFPDLHSELNLSSLELGDSALYFCASSIDRDTQYFGPGTRLTVL.

The chain uses TRBV2 and TRBJ2-5; 8 nucleotides align to TRBD1. The ends lost 7 bases at V and 1 base at J; junction bases unmatched: 5. This CDR3 region has 14 residues. In germline, CDR1 is SNHLY, CDR2 FYNNEI. The CDR3, as DNA: TGTGCCAGCACCGGGCAGGGGGCCCAAGAGACCCAGTACTTC. Amino acids: CASTGQGAQETQYF.

This chain links TRBV3-1 (or the pseudogene TRBV3-2) with TRBJ2-5; possibly TRBD1 for D (6 bases). Trimming removed 3 bases from V and 1 base from J, with 9 bases in between. Per the germline V gene, CDR1 is LGHDT and CDR2 is YNNKEL (reference sequence). This CDR3 spans 14 amino acids. DNA of the CDR3: TGTGCCAGCAGCCAGACGGACAGCCAAGAGACCCAGTACTTC. Amino acid sequence: CASSQTDSQETQYF.

The chain links TRBV7-2 to TRBJ2-2; 10 bases are shared with TRBD1. CDR1 SGHTA and CDR2 FQGNSA come from the germline V gene. The junction had 6 bases not matched to a gene; V was cut back by 2 bases and J by 6 bases. The CDR3 is 16 amino acids. The CDR3 sequence is CASSLWDRGRAGELFF. CDR3 DNA: TGTGCCAGCAGCTTATGGGACAGGGGAAGAGCCGGGGAGCTGTTTTTT. The full variable domain, rest sourced from reference TRBV7-2 and TRBJ2-2, is GAGVSQSPSNKVTEKGKDVELRCDPISGHTALYWYRQSLGQGLEFLIYFQGNSAPDKSGLPSDRFSAERTGGSVSTLTIQRTQQEDSAVYLCASSLWDRGRAGELFFGEGSRLTVL.

In its sample, this clone was seen once. The rearrangement links TRBV12-3 or TRBV12-4 to TRBJ2-1; D unclear. With 7 bases removed from V and 8 bases from J, the gap between germline ends came to 12 bases. This CDR3 spans 12 amino acids. The CDR3 region has the DNA TGTGCCAGCACCATGTTCGCAGATGAGCAGTTCTTC. Translated: CASTMFADEQFF.

A word on this clone: The identical CDR3 is also encoded by other nucleotide sequences in the sample. CDR3: CASSIGTVPGYTF. For the CDR3, the DNA is TGTGCCAGTAGTATAGGGACAGTTCCTGGCTACACCTTC. V gene TRBV19 combines with J gene TRBJ1-2; the D gene is possibly TRBD1 (6 bases). Trimming stripped 1 base from V and 7 bases from J, with 10 bases between. The V gene's germline CDR1 is LNHDA and CDR2 SQIVND (reference sequence). There are 13 residues in the CDR3.

CDR3 in DNA: TGTGCCAGCAGCTTAGGATCCAGCTCCTACAATGAGCAGTTCTTC. It is translated as CASSLGSSSYNEQFF. The chain employs TRBV11-3 and TRBJ2-1; D is unclear. The CDR3 contains 15 residues. The V gene's germline CDR1 is SGHNT and CDR2 YENEEA. The germline V and J ends were trimmed by 1 base and 0 bases, with 7 bases remaining between them.

This chain's CDR3 is CASSPLGDTQYF. The CDR3 nucleotides read TGTGCCAGCAGTCCTCTCGGAGATACGCAGTATTTT. This chain uses TRBV12-3 or TRBV12-4 with TRBJ2-3; D gene unclear. This CDR3 contains 12 residues. V lost 5 bases, J lost 5 bases, and 8 bases lay in between.

The chain uses TRBV6-5 and TRBJ1-5, with 10 nucleotides matching TRBD1. Germline loops: CDR1 MNHEY, CDR2 SVGAGI. This CDR3 has 14 amino acids. With 5 bases clipped from V and 4 bases from J, the junction kept 2 bases outside the gene matches. The CDR3 DNA is TGTGCCAGCAGTAGGACAGGGGGGAATCAGCCCCAGCATTTT. Translating it yields CASSRTGGNQPQHF.

The rearrangement uses TRBV2 and TRBJ2-7; weak D call: TRBD2 (5 bases). Germline CDR1 SNHLY, CDR2 FYNNEI. Trimming shortened V by 7 bases and J by 5 bases, and 21 bases separated the two germline ends. The CDR3 runs 15 residues. Written as DNA, the CDR3 is TGTGCCAGCAAATCGGAGAGACCGAGGGATCACGAGCAGTACTTC. This codes for CASKSERPRDHEQYF.